This TCR beta chain emerged from a study of blood T cell repertoires in COVID-19. On the study more broadly: The cDNA or gDNA used as material had been derived from T cells, B-cell-depleted T cells, or PBMCs.

How the authors handled the data: The authors estimated nucleated cell counts from reference gene primer amplification. Clones were read by immunoSEQ multiplex PCR, and TCRdb kept only the in-frame ones, dropping some. That table furnishes V, J and clone size, whereas the DNA furnished D and trimming. Among about 270,000 clones listed, approximately 90% were seen once. The CDR3 runs 12 residues. CDR1 is LNHDA, CDR2 SQIVND, per germline (reference sequence). V was cut by 4 bases and J by 11 bases, with 12 bases left in between. The study assigned cohorts using participant-reported clinical history. The sequence was collected from a man in his forties or fifties who had been exposed to COVID-19. This chain links TRBV19 with TRBJ1-5, with D unclear. The specimen was PBMCs or T cells enriched from blood (not recorded which). Written as DNA, the CDR3 is TGTGCCAGTAGTAAGGAGCGTTCGGCCCAGCATTTT. It translates to CASSKERSAQHF.